The next 29 T cell receptor beta chains were all read from a single sample in a study of blood T cell repertoires in COVID-19. Profiling relied on immunoSEQ multiplex PCR, and the TCRdb table lists in-frame clones only, not all of them. The sample has 98,000 or so clones, roughly nine tenths seen once. Input material: peripheral blood. The source of these receptors is a human donor in a cohort sampled during active COVID-19.

The rearrangement uses TRBV29-1 and TRBJ2-1; D is perhaps TRBD2 (5 bases). This CDR3 comprises 13 residues. V lost 8 bases and J 9 bases, leaving 20 bases between the germline ends. The germline CDR1 and CDR2 sequences are SQVTM and ANQGSEA. The CDR3 region has the DNA TGCAGCACCCTCCCTATGGCGGGTGGTGAGCAGTTCTTC. It encodes CSTLPMAGGEQFF.

J is TRBJ2-2 and V is TRBV7-9, with TRBD1 as a possible D gene (5 bases). The germline V gene encodes CDR1 SEHNR and CDR2 FQNEAQ (reference sequence). The CDR3 is 13 residues long. Trimming shortened V by 3 bases and J by 7 bases, and 9 bases separated the two germline ends. The CDR3 DNA follows: TGTGCCAGCAGCTTTCAGGGAATCGGGGAGCTGTTTTTT. Amino acid sequence: CASSFQGIGELFF.

This clone was seen once. This chain connects TRBV7-9 to TRBJ1-2; TRBD1 agrees at 7 bases. V lost 2 bases, J lost 4 bases, and 10 bases stayed unmatched. The germline V gene encodes CDR1 SEHNR and CDR2 FQNEAQ (reference sequence). The CDR3 sequence is 16 residues long. The CDR3 nucleotides are TGTGCCAGCAGCTTACAGGGGGATCTCCCGGTCTATGGCTACACCTTC. As protein: CASSLQGDLPVYGYTF. The variable domain in full, with the rest retrieved from reference TRBV7-9 and TRBJ1-2, is DTGVSQNPRHKITKRGQNVTFRCDPISEHNRLYWYRQTLGQGPEFLTYFQNEAQLEKSRLLSDRFSAERPKGSFSTLEIQRTEQGDSAMYLCASSLQGDLPVYGYTFGSGTRLTVV.

The chain combines TRBV6-1 with TRBJ2-2; the D gene is possibly TRBD2 (7 bases). Looked up from germline, CDR1 is MNHNS and CDR2 is SASEGT. The CDR3 totals 15 residues. The V gene lost 3 bases and the J gene lost 4 bases, with 12 bases spanning the gap. CDR3 loop: CASSEGGASTGELFF. The CDR3 nucleotides are TGTGCCAGCAGTGAGGGGGGGGCGAGCACCGGGGAGCTGTTTTTT.

The table lists this clone with a few counts. The genes are TRBV7-3 and TRBJ1-6, with TRBD1 matching over 11 bases. The V segment lost 5 bases and the J segment 10 bases; nucleotides outside the gene matches: 7. Germline values: CDR1 SGHTA, CDR2 FQGTGA. This CDR3 comprises 15 residues. The CDR3 sequence is CASSAYGQGASPLHF. The CDR3 DNA is TGTGCCAGCAGCGCCTATGGACAGGGGGCCTCACCCCTCCACTTT.

The genes are TRBV12-5 and TRBJ2-5; TRBD1 matches at 9 bases. CDR3 length equals 16 residues. Germline CDR1 reads LGHNT; CDR2 reads FRNRAP. V shed 7 bases, J shed 3 bases, and the junction held 12 bases outside the gene matches. This chain's CDR3 is CASAMIGTGQEETQYF. CDR3 nucleotides: TGTGCTAGTGCCATGATAGGGACAGGGCAGGAAGAGACCCAGTACTTC.

This chain joins TRBV10-3 and TRBJ2-2; 7 bases align to TRBD1. CDR3 size: 18 residues. The J segment lost 2 bases and the V segment lost 6 bases, leaving 15 bases of the junction unmatched. Germline V gene lookup returns CDR1 ENHRY and CDR2 SYGVKD. The CDR3 loop is CAIRRTAVGTVNTGELFF. The CDR3 bases are TGTGCCATCAGGCGCACAGCTGTCGGGACAGTTAACACCGGGGAGCTGTTTTTT.

The chain couples TRBV3-1 (or the pseudogene TRBV3-2) to TRBJ1-1, with 7 bases matching TRBD1. This CDR3 is 15 amino acids long. CDR1 is LGHDT, CDR2 YNNKEL, per germline (reference sequence). With 3 bases clipped from V and 4 bases from J, the junction kept 8 bases outside the gene matches. Written as DNA, the CDR3 is TGTGCCAGCAGCCACAGACAGGGAGGATCCACTGAAGCTTTCTTT. Its translation is CASSHRQGGSTEAFF.

This chain links TRBV18 with TRBJ1-5, with 7 bases aligning to TRBD1. Germline trimming cut 3 bases from V and 3 bases from J; bases unmatched to any gene: 5. The CDR3 contains 15 residues. CDR1 is KGHSH, CDR2 LQKENI, per germline. The CDR3 protein is CASSPGQDLNQPQHF. The CDR3 DNA sequence: TGTGCCAGCTCACCCGGACAGGACCTCAATCAGCCCCAGCATTTT.

V gene TRBV28 combines with J gene TRBJ1-1; TRBD1 matches 11 bases. The CDR3 spans 14 residues. V shed 6 bases and J 2 bases; nucleotides not matched to a gene: 2. Per germline, CDR1 MDHEN and CDR2 SYDVKM. The CDR3 reads CASRGTGGNTEAFF. The CDR3 bases are TGTGCCAGCAGGGGGACAGGGGGAAACACTGAAGCTTTCTTT.

J is TRBJ2-1 and V is TRBV18; D ambiguous. The V gene's germline CDR1 is KGHSH and CDR2 LQKENI. V lost 8 bases to trimming and J lost 1 base, with 18 bases between them. The CDR3 length is 16 residues. In DNA, the CDR3 is TGTGCCAGCGCCTCCTCAAGCTTTCGTTCCTACAATGAGCAGTTCTTC. Its protein product is CASASSSFRSYNEQFF.

This chain connects TRBV28 to TRBJ2-7; D remains unclear. V lost 6 bases, J lost 12 bases, and 21 bases lay in between. The length of the CDR3 is 13 residues. In germline, CDR1 is MDHEN, CDR2 SYDVKM. The CDR3 loop is CASSPLAGVRWYF. CDR3 nucleotide sequence: TGTGCCAGCAGCCCCTTGGCCGGAGTACGATGGTACTTC.

The rearrangement uses TRBV3-1 (or the pseudogene TRBV3-2) and TRBJ2-1, with 7 nucleotides matching TRBD1. The J segment lost 6 bases and the V segment lost 0 bases, leaving 8 bases of the junction unmatched. Germline CDR1 and CDR2: LGHDT and YNNKEL (reference sequence). The CDR3 is 16 amino acids. The CDR3 coding sequence is TGTGCCAGCAGCCAAGACTGGGGACAGCACTCCAATGAGCAGTTCTTC. Translated, it gives CASSQDWGQHSNEQFF.

This clone was seen just once. The chain combines TRBV9 with TRBJ2-5; 8 bases are a match to TRBD2. CDR1 SGDLS and CDR2 YYNGEE come from the germline V gene. Trimming at V came to 3 bases and at J to 1 base, leaving 8 bases not matched to a gene. This CDR3 contains 16 residues. Here the CDR3 reads CASSEWAGGPQETQYF. CDR3 in DNA: TGTGCCAGCAGCGAGTGGGCGGGGGGCCCCCAAGAGACCCAGTACTTC.

This chain joins TRBV9 and TRBJ2-5; D might be TRBD2 (6 bases). V gave up 3 bases and J gave up 5 bases, with 20 bases separating them. The germline gives CDR1 SGDLS, CDR2 YYNGEE. This CDR3 comprises 16 residues. In DNA form, the CDR3 reads TGTGCCAGCAGCGCCTACGGGACTCTTGAGCGGGAGACCCAGTACTTC. Amino acid sequence: CASSAYGTLERETQYF.

The chain couples TRBV9 to TRBJ2-1, with D possibly matching TRBD2 (6 bases). The germline gives CDR1 SGDLS, CDR2 YYNGEE. Between the trimmed V and J ends, which lost 3 bases and 8 bases, there was a span of 9 bases. This CDR3 is 12 amino acids long. CDR3 amino acids: CASSGGGDEQFF. The CDR3, as DNA: TGTGCCAGCAGCGGGGGCGGGGATGAGCAGTTCTTC.

The chain combines TRBV6-5 with TRBJ2-7, with TRBD2 matching 7 bases. After removal of 0 bases from V and 7 bases from J, the junction contained 9 bases not matched to a gene. The CDR3 runs to 15 residues. Germline loops: CDR1 MNHEY, CDR2 SVGAGI. CDR3 DNA sequence: TGTGCCAGCAGTTACTCGACGGGGGGAAGGGGAGAGCAGTACTTC. This translates into CASSYSTGGRGEQYF.

V gene TRBV9 combines with J gene TRBJ2-7; TRBD2 is a possible D gene (5 bases). Deletions cut 4 bases from V and 7 bases from J, with 9 bases between. The germline V gene has CDR1 SGDLS and CDR2 YYNGEE. There are 11 residues in the CDR3. The CDR3 region is CASSIGGEQYF. The CDR3 DNA reads TGTGCCAGCAGCATCGGCGGGGAGCAGTACTTC.

This chain links TRBV10-1 with TRBJ2-7, with 9 bases identical to TRBD1. V lost 5 bases, J lost 7 bases, and 9 bases stayed unmatched. Germline V CDR1 and CDR2: WNHNN, SYGVQD (reference sequence). The CDR3 runs 14 residues. The CDR3 protein is CASSPGQGHGEQYF. CDR3 in DNA: TGCGCCAGCAGTCCGGGACAGGGTCATGGTGAGCAGTACTTC.

This chain connects TRBV9 to TRBJ2-2; possible D gene TRBD1, 5 bases. The CDR3 is made up of 12 amino acids. V dropped 2 bases and J dropped 6 bases, with 5 bases sitting between them. Germline CDR1 and CDR2: SGDLS and YYNGEE. The CDR3 sequence: CASSVRAGELFF. The CDR3 nucleotides read TGTGCCAGCAGCGTCAGGGCCGGGGAGCTGTTTTTT.

The genes are TRBV7-6 and TRBJ2-2; D gene uncertain. CDR3 length: 12 residues. With 5 bases removed from V and 9 bases from J, the gap between germline ends came to 10 bases. The germline V gene has CDR1 SGHVS and CDR2 FNYEAQ. CDR3 coding DNA: TGTGCCAGCAGCGCCCCGGTGAGGGAGCTGTTTTTT. This sequence encodes CASSAPVRELFF.

The V and J genes are TRBV7-3 and TRBJ2-1, with 7 nucleotides matching TRBD2. After removal of 7 bases from V and 2 bases from J, the junction contained 8 bases not matched to a gene. The CDR3 length is 15 residues. Germline V gene data show CDR1 as SGHTA and CDR2 as FQGTGA. CDR3 amino acids: CASTLLGGAYNEQFF. The CDR3 DNA reads TGTGCCAGCACCCTTTTGGGAGGGGCCTACAATGAGCAGTTCTTC.

This chain uses TRBV7-9 with TRBJ1-4, with a weak D call TRBD1 (5 bases). CDR1 SEHNR and CDR2 FQNEAQ come from the germline V gene (reference sequence). Trimming left V 1 base short and J 5 bases short, with 20 bases between. The CDR3 totals 18 residues. The CDR3 DNA reads as TGTGCCAGCAGCTTAGGCATAGTTGCAGGGTCGAAAAATGAAAAACTGTTTTTT. As protein: CASSLGIVAGSKNEKLFF.

V is TRBV7-2 and J is TRBJ2-1, with 8 bases matching TRBD1. The CDR3 has 16 residues. Trimming removed 5 bases from V and 1 base from J; junction bases left unmatched: 7. Looked up from germline, CDR1 is SGHTA and CDR2 is FQGNSA. The DNA of the CDR3 is TGTGCCAGCAGCAGCCGCGACAGGGGTTCCTACAATGAGCAGTTCTTC. This codes for CASSSRDRGSYNEQFF.

V gene TRBV29-1 combines with J gene TRBJ2-4; no reliable D call. Germline V lookup: CDR1 SQVTM, CDR2 ANQGSEA. CDR3 length: 15 amino acids. Trimming left V 1 base short and J 2 bases short, with 12 bases between. This chain's CDR3 is CSVEVGWAPKNIQYF. DNA of the CDR3: TGCAGCGTTGAAGTCGGATGGGCCCCCAAAAACATTCAGTACTTC.

The chain combines TRBV7-9 with TRBJ2-5, with D tentatively TRBD2 (6 bases). Germline assignment: CDR1 SEHNR and CDR2 FQNEAQ (reference sequence). The CDR3 length is 14 residues. The V end lost 3 bases, the J end lost 5 bases, and 13 bases lay between the germline ends. The CDR3 DNA follows: TGTGCCAGCAGCTTTGACGGGAGTGGTGAGACCCAGTACTTC. Translation: CASSFDGSGETQYF.

The chain recombines TRBV9 with TRBJ2-2, with 14 bases aligning to TRBD2. The trim removed 0 bases at V and 0 bases at J, leaving 1 base unmatched. The CDR3 is 18 residues long. CDR1 and CDR2 from the germline V gene are SGDLS and YYNGEE. The CDR3 DNA reads TGTGCCAGCAGCGTAGGACTAGCGGGGGGGCCGAACACCGGGGAGCTGTTTTTT. The encoded protein is CASSVGLAGGPNTGELFF.

The chain joins TRBV19 to TRBJ1-3, with TRBD1 matching over 7 bases. Germline trimming cut 9 bases from V and 3 bases from J; bases unmatched to any gene: 11. Looked up from germline, CDR1 is LNHDA and CDR2 is SQIVND (reference sequence). CDR3 length: 15 residues. The DNA of the CDR3 is TGTGCCAGCACAGGGGCCAAGGCGAATGGAAACACCATATATTTT. Amino acid sequence: CASTGAKANGNTIYF.

The gene calls are TRBV24-1 and TRBJ2-2; 9 bases are a match to TRBD1. CDR3 length equals 15 residues. J was trimmed by 6 bases and V by 4 bases; bases with no gene match: 5. Germline V lookup: CDR1 KGHDR, CDR2 SFDVKD. The CDR3 sequence: CATSDWTGEAGELFF. CDR3 DNA sequence: TGTGCCACCAGTGACTGGACAGGGGAGGCCGGGGAGCTGTTTTTT.